This is a list of T cell receptor beta chains from one sample in a study of blood T cell repertoires in COVID-19. Libraries were prepared by immunoSEQ multiplex PCR; TCRdb keeps only in-frame clonotypes and omits some of them. The repertoire holds tens of thousands of clones, more than 75% seen once, with 14% to 15% in the top ten. Specimen: peripheral blood. These receptors were obtained from a human donor in a cohort sampled during active COVID-19. Each CDR3 is given with its conserved first and last residue. Fields, in order: V gene, D gene, J gene, clone size, CDR3 DNA, CDR3 protein. The D gene is left open where the match is weak. The size entry is marked missing in some rows and otherwise reads once, few, many or a size class.

TRBV18	TRBD1	TRBJ1-5	few	TGTGCCAGCTCACTTGGGATTGGACAGGGGGTGGGTCAGCCCCAGCATTTT	CASSLGIGQGVGQPQHF
TRBV7-8	TRBD1	TRBJ1-2	.	TGTGCCAGCAGCACAACTTTGGGACAGGGCCAATATGGCTACACCTTC	CASSTTLGQGQYGYTF
TRBV5-1	TRBD2	TRBJ2-5	few	TGCGCCAGCAGCCCCGGGACTAGCGGGAGGAGGCAAGAGACCCAGTACTTC	CASSPGTSGRRQETQYF
TRBV2	TRBD2	TRBJ2-7	.	TGTGCCAGCAGTGAGCTAGCGGGACTTGACGAGCAGTACTTC	CASSELAGLDEQYF
TRBV6-5	TRBD1	TRBJ1-1	.	TGTGCCAGCAGTTACCAACAGGGGGTAGGAGCTGAAGCTTTCTTT	CASSYQQGVGAEAFF
TRBV19	.	TRBJ2-1	.	TGTGCCAGTAGTATAGATCAAAGGGGCAGCGGGCAAAGAAATGAGCAGTTCTTC	CASSIDQRGSGQRNEQFF
TRBV28	TRBD2	TRBJ2-7	few	TGTGCCAGCAGTTTGGTCGCCTCGCGGGGGTCCTACGAGCAGTACTTC	CASSLVASRGSYEQYF
TRBV12-3/TRBV12-4	TRBD1	TRBJ1-5	.	TGTGCCAGCCGGAGACAGGGAACTCAGCCCCAGCATTTT	CASRRQGTQPQHF
TRBV6-4	TRBD2	TRBJ2-1	.	TGTGCCAGCAGTGACTCTTTCGGCGGGAGGACCCATGAGCAGTTCTTC	CASSDSFGGRTHEQFF
TRBV19	TRBD1	TRBJ1-4	.	TGTGCCAGTAGTGTGCCAAGGGGGCAGGCTAATGAAAAACTGTTTTTT	CASSVPRGQANEKLFF
TRBV19	TRBD1	TRBJ2-2	.	TGTGCCAGTAGTCCCTGGGGACAGGGGTCCGGGGAGCTGTTTTTT	CASSPWGQGSGELFF
TRBV18	TRBD2	TRBJ2-3	.	TGTGCCAGCTCGGCTAGCGGGAAGACAGATACGCAGTATTTT	CASSASGKTDTQYF
TRBV11-3	.	TRBJ2-6	.	TGTGCCAGCAGCCCGTACTCTGGGGCCAACGTCCTGACTTTC	CASSPYSGANVLTF
TRBV28	TRBD2	TRBJ2-2	.	TGTGCCAGCAGTCCATGGACTAGCGGGGGAGCGGACACCGGGGAGCTGTTTTTT	CASSPWTSGGADTGELFF
TRBV10-1	.	TRBJ1-1	.	TGCGCCAGCAGTGAGCAGGCAGGGAACACTGAAGCTTTCTTT	CASSEQAGNTEAFF
TRBV7-8	.	TRBJ2-7	.	TGTGCCAGCAGCCCCGTTGTAGGACTCTCCTACGAGCAGTACTTC	CASSPVVGLSYEQYF
TRBV9	TRBD2	TRBJ2-3	.	TGTGCCAGCAGCGTAGGATCTAGCGGGGGGGTCTATCTAGATACGCAGTATTTT	CASSVGSSGGVYLDTQYF
TRBV30	TRBD1	TRBJ1-2	.	TGTGCCTGGAGGGGACAGGGGGCGAACTATGGCTACACCTTC	CAWRGQGANYGYTF
TRBV28	.	TRBJ1-6	.	TGTGCCAGCATGGCAGGGGCAGAGTCACCCCTCCACTTT	CASMAGAESPLHF
TRBV16	TRBD2	TRBJ2-5	.	TGTGCCAGCAGCCAAGCTAGCGGGAGGAGGGAGACCCAGTACTTC	CASSQASGRRETQYF
TRBV9	.	TRBJ2-7	.	TGTGCCAGCAGCGTAGGCAGGGACAACGAGCAGTACTTC	CASSVGRDNEQYF
TRBV5-1	.	TRBJ1-2	.	TGCGCCAGCAGCTCGTACGGGGGGCTCGGCTATGGCTACACCTTC	CASSSYGGLGYGYTF
TRBV11-2	TRBD2	TRBJ2-2	.	TGTGCCAGCACCCTACTTTGGGAGCGGGAGTCGGGGACCGGGGAGCTGTTTTTT	CASTLLWERESGTGELFF
TRBV9	TRBD2	TRBJ2-7	.	TGTGCCAGCAGCGAGGGACTAGCGGTCTACGAGCAGTACTTC	CASSEGLAVYEQYF
TRBV5-8	.	TRBJ2-7	.	TGTGCCAGCAGCTACATGCAATTCAACGAGCAGTACTTC	CASSYMQFNEQYF
TRBV10-3	TRBD1	TRBJ1-2	.	TGTGCCACCCGGACAGGGGGCATGAGCTATGGCTACACCTTC	CATRTGGMSYGYTF
TRBV9	.	TRBJ2-3	.	TGTGCCAGCAGCGTAGGCGGGAAGACAGATACGCAGTATTTT	CASSVGGKTDTQYF
TRBV5-8	.	TRBJ2-2	.	TGTGCCAGCAGCTTAGGACATCGCCGCTACACCGGGGAGCTGTTTTTT	CASSLGHRRYTGELFF
TRBV6-1	TRBD2	TRBJ2-1	.	TGTGCCAGCAGTGAAGTGACTAGCGTAGGGCCCTACAATGAGCAGTTCTTC	CASSEVTSVGPYNEQFF
TRBV19	TRBD2	TRBJ2-1	.	TGTGCCAGCCGGACTAGGGGCTACAATGAGCAGTTCTTC	CASRTRGYNEQFF
TRBV2	.	TRBJ1-6	.	TGTGCCAGCAGGATGACACCCAATAATTCACCCCTCCACTTT	CASRMTPNNSPLHF